Listed below are T cell receptor beta chains from one sample, sequenced in a study of cytomegalovirus exposure and HLA in healthy donors. The method was immunoSEQ multiplex PCR; TCRdb's version includes in-frame clones alone and lacks a portion of them. The sample data list 70,000 or so clones. Sequenced input: PBMCs. The receptors were gathered from a man aged 40-50 years in good health and CMV-seronegative. CDR3s leave out the opening cysteine and the closing phenylalanine or tryptophan.

TRBV4-2	ASSQPGQGGVNEKLF
TRBV11-3	ASSPTAVSYEQY
TRBV10-3	AISEQGGAF
TRBV6-5	ASSRQANTEAF
TRBV30	AWSLGGTYNSPLH
TRBV28	ASQGQEKLF
TRBV7-9	ASSPGGGLQF
TRBV5-1	ASSFSGRTSTDTQY
TRBV5-6	ASSLGGYQETQY
TRBV30	AWSAGSSGGPGAQY
TRBV7-3	ASSLLPGGGRTGELF
TRBV5-8	ASKNPGGNSPLH
TRBV6-1	ASSDRQPLYGYT
TRBV5-1	ASSPEEVRTSNTGELF
TRBV18	ASSPRQTGTEAF
TRBV19	ASRPTDRGPNQPQH
TRBV2	ASRPLAGAGY
TRBV30	AWSMLAGGPTPFEQY
TRBV29-1	SLKGGSTDTQY
TRBV7-6	ASSLVAGGWETQY
TRBV4-1	ASSQVGGVNNSPLH
TRBV9	ASSGGQPPYNEQF
TRBV5-1	ASSSTTGTGTGTDTQY
TRBV6-6	ASSSPDRGADTQY